This T cell receptor (beta chain) was sequenced during a study of blood T cell repertoires in COVID-19 (TCRdb year 2020). For the study in its entirety: The collaborator samples originated in the United States, Italy and Spain and spanned the acute and convalescent phases of COVID-19. The prospective study material was composed of cDNA or gDNA derived from T cells, B-cell-depleted T cells, or PBMCs. Subjects who had been exposed to COVID-19, were actively infected with it, or had recovered from it provided the deeply sampled blood TCRbeta repertoires that made up the dataset. A freely available public database, intended as a resource for researchers studying the immune response to SARS-CoV-2, is where the repertoires were released. The samples were drawn from two sources: the first 160 participants of the ongoing ImmuneRACE study, and about 1,300 subjects contributed by 6 global collaborators. Sample metadata almost always included a de-identified subject ID, COVID-19 status, age in years and sex. Where available, HLA class I and class II types were obtained from metadata supplied by the sample provider rather than from assay-based typing.

What the work shows at the level of the full study, not this receptor alone: The quantity of clinical and demographic metadata differed by source and by participant and was supplied without curation.

About this clone: Its antigen target is currently unknown. No base qualities exist here, and no much larger clone lies one base off it.

TCRbeta CDR3 regions were amplified from genomic DNA by means of the immunoSEQ Assay, a bias-controlled multiplex PCR. In the paper's pipeline: The number of nucleated cells in each sample was estimated by amplification of reference gene primers within the assay. To quantify the absolute abundance of each unique TCRbeta CDR3 rearrangement, sequence reads were collapsed and filtered. For each sample, productive Simpson clonality was calculated as the square root of Simpson's diversity index over productive rearrangements. What TCRdb holds here is the immuneACCESS table cut down to in-frame rearrangements. Part of the clones is not present; checked against another copy, under half of the missing clones reflect an unresolved V gene, and the others are unexplained. The V and J calls and clone size were taken over from that table, and D and trimming were inferred from the DNA. This sample lists a few hundred thousand clones; less than 90% were detected once. In total, the top ten clones hold around 6.5% of the sample.

The collaborating institutions used their own protocols to collect whole blood in K2EDTA tubes. For TCRbeta analysis, collaborators shipped samples as frozen whole blood, isolated PBMCs, or DNA extracted from either of those sample types. The CDR3 covers 14 residues, taking in both the cysteine and the phenylalanine. Of the read, only the CDR3 DNA is kept; its 42 bases are in frame from base 1. The germline V gene supplies CDR1 SGHDT and CDR2 YYEEEE. V and J are trimmed by 4 bases and 6 bases, and the gene matches miss 7 bases of the junction. Here the chain combines TRBV5-6 and TRBJ2-7; 10 central bases correspond to TRBD1. The sequence derives from a man aged 55 to 69 with acute or convalescent COVID-19. The sample comprised peripheral blood. The sequenced DNA is TGTGCCAGCAGCAAGACAGGGGGCTCCATCGAGCAGTACTTC. Its protein reads: CASSKTGGSIEQYF.